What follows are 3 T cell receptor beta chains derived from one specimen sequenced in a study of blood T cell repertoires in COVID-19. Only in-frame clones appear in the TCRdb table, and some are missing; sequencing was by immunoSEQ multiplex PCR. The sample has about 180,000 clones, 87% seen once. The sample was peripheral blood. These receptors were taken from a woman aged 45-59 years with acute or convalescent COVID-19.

The CDR3 loop is CASSSGTSGGIQETQYF. DNA for the CDR3: TGCGCCAGCAGCTCTGGGACTAGCGGGGGAATCCAAGAGACCCAGTACTTC. This chain joins TRBV5-1 and TRBJ2-5; TRBD2 agrees at 14 bases. V dropped 3 bases and J dropped 1; count of bases not matched to a gene: 5. CDR1 is SGHRS and CDR2 is YFSETQ in the germline V gene. The CDR3 covers 17 residues.

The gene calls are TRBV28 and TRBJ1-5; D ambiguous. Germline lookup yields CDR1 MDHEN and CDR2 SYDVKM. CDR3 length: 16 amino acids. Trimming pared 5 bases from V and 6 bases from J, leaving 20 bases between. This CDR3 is CASSEAGWRTGQPQHF. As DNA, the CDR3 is TGTGCCAGCAGTGAAGCCGGGTGGCGCACGGGTCAGCCCCAGCATTTT.

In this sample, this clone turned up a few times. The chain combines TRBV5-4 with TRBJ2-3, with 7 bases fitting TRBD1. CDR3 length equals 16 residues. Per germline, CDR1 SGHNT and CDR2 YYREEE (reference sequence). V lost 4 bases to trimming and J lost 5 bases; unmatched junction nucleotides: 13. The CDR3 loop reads CASSSRRLAGGDTQYF. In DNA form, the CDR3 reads TGTGCCAGCAGCAGCCGTCGGCTAGCAGGGGGAGATACGCAGTATTTT.